This entry features one T cell receptor (beta chain) sequence. What it recognizes is unknown. V dropped 0 bases and J dropped 10; count of bases not matched to a gene: 7. Germline values: CDR1 SGHRS, CDR2 YFSETQ. CDR3 length: 14 amino acids. Primers: 60 Vbeta forward and 13 Jbeta reverse. The data were produced by immunoSEQ multiplex PCR, yet TCRdb's version contains in-frame clones alone and is incomplete. This table holds some 130,000 clones, more than 80% found once. This record belongs to a study of cytomegalovirus exposure and HLA in healthy donors. Study findings and constraints: There were reportedly fewer N-insertions in an Asian-associated ancestry cluster than the roughly 700-donor mean, in a later analysis. Sequencing depth across donors, presence/absence analyses assumed, was roughly uniform. A later analysis, which compared TCR beta chains of equal frequency, found the HLA-associated ones more clonally expanded.

The sequencing input was PBMCs. The source of this sequence is a male donor in good health and CMV-seronegative. The rearrangement uses TRBV5-1 and TRBJ1-1, with 9 bases aligning to TRBD1. The CDR3 DNA follows: TGCGCCAGCAGCTTGGGGACAGGGGTGTACAGAGCTTTCTTT. Translation: CASSLGTGVYRAFF.